The rows below give T cell receptor beta chains drawn from one sample of a study of cytomegalovirus exposure and HLA in healthy donors. Libraries were prepared by immunoSEQ multiplex PCR; TCRdb keeps only in-frame clonotypes and omits some of them. The sample consists of approximately 240,000 clones, just over 90% of them appearing once. The material sequenced was PBMCs. Every receptor here comes from a woman between 18 and 29 years old in good health and CMV-seronegative. CDR3s include the opening cysteine and the closing phenylalanine or tryptophan. The D gene is left open where the match is weak. Rows may omit the clone size; those that give it use once, few, many or a size class.

cdr3_aa cdr3_nt d_call v_call clone_size j_call
CASTPIDRGGEFF TGTGCCAGCACCCCAATTGACAGGGGCGGGGAGTTCTTC TRBD1 TRBV2 . TRBJ2-1
CASSIGQGLNYGYTF TGTGCCAGTAGTATCGGACAGGGTCTTAACTATGGCTACACCTTC TRBD1 TRBV19 once TRBJ1-2
CASSRAGGLEQYF TGTGCCAGCAGTCGCGCAGGGGGCCTCGAGCAGTACTTC TRBD1 TRBV6-5 . TRBJ2-7
CASSSDSSSYEQYF TGTGCCAGCAGCTCCGACTCGAGCTCCTACGAGCAGTACTTC . TRBV13 . TRBJ2-7
CASSRGSYEQYF TGTGCCAGCTCTCGAGGCTCCTACGAGCAGTACTTC . TRBV18 . TRBJ2-7
CASKSGGAYEQYF TGTGCCAGCAAGTCGGGGGGTGCCTACGAGCAGTACTTC TRBD2 TRBV6-1 . TRBJ2-7
CSASRDTEAFF TGCAGTGCTAGCAGGGACACTGAAGCTTTCTTT . TRBV20-1 few TRBJ1-1
CASSSHETQYF TGTGCCAGCAGTTCCCATGAGACCCAGTACTTC . TRBV6-5 . TRBJ2-5
CASSEGVVRSGNTIYF TGTGCCAGCAGTGAAGGTGTCGTCCGCTCTGGAAACACCATATATTTT . TRBV6-1 . TRBJ1-3
CAWSVHPGYTF TGTGCCTGGAGTGTACACCCCGGCTACACCTTC . TRBV30 few TRBJ1-2
CASGRTRTGGTEAFF TGTGCCAGCGGGAGGACTCGGACGGGGGGAACTGAAGCTTTCTTT . TRBV6-1 . TRBJ1-1
CASSLAPSRENTGELFF TGTGCCAGCAGCTTAGCTCCTAGCAGAGAGAACACCGGGGAGCTGTTTTTT . TRBV7-9 . TRBJ2-2
CASSFPLSGAREQYF TGTGCCAGCAGTTTCCCCCTCTCAGGGGCCAGAGAGCAGTACTTC . TRBV2 . TRBJ2-7
CASSLTGTIRGEQYF TGTGCCAGCAGTTTAACCGGGACAATCCGCGGGGAGCAGTACTTC . TRBV27 . TRBJ2-7
CASSERRSPWQYF TGTGCCAGCAGTGAAAGAAGGAGCCCGTGGCAGTACTTC . TRBV25-1 . TRBJ2-7
CASSYQHQTQYF TGTGCCAGCAGTTACCAACATCAGACCCAGTACTTC . TRBV6-6 . TRBJ2-5
CASSRRGFSGANVLTF TGTGCCAGCAGCCGACGGGGTTTCTCTGGGGCCAACGTCCTGACTTTC . TRBV28 . TRBJ2-6